The rows below give T cell receptor beta chains drawn from one sample of a study of blood T cell repertoires in COVID-19. Sequencing used immunoSEQ multiplex PCR; TCRdb keeps in-frame clones, though not all of them. This table holds about 140,000 clones, around 89% found once. Input material: peripheral blood. The receptors shown here come from a human donor with COVID-19, enrolled during active disease. The donor label of this sample is uncertain. CDR3s include the opening cysteine and the closing phenylalanine or tryptophan. Each record gives: V gene, J gene, D gene, CDR3 protein, CDR3 DNA. A D gene is named only where the DNA matches it firmly.

TRBV25-1	TRBJ2-7	TRBD1	CASSELDRTGPYEQYF	TGTGCCAGCAGTGAATTGGATAGGACAGGGCCCTACGAGCAGTACTTC
TRBV7-2	TRBJ1-5	TRBD1	CASSLTGTGDQPQHF	TGTGCCAGCAGCTTGACCGGGACAGGGGATCAGCCCCAGCATTTT
TRBV30	TRBJ1-4	TRBD1	CAWAAQGLREKLFF	TGTGCCTGGGCAGCACAGGGGCTTCGCGAAAAACTGTTTTTT
TRBV3-1/TRBV3-2	TRBJ1-4	TRBD1	CASSPGGEWNEKLFF	TGTGCCAGCAGCCCAGGGGGCGAGTGGAATGAAAAACTGTTTTTT
TRBV25-1	TRBJ2-1	TRBD2	CASIGTSGRGTSYNEQFF	TGTGCCAGCATAGGGACTAGCGGGAGGGGAACCTCCTACAATGAGCAGTTCTTC
TRBV28	TRBJ1-1	-	CASRTGPGNTEAFF	TGTGCCAGCAGGACAGGACCGGGGAACACTGAAGCTTTCTTT
TRBV11-1	TRBJ2-5	TRBD2	CASSKGLAGLKETQYF	TGTGCCAGCAGCAAGGGACTAGCGGGGTTGAAAGAGACCCAGTACTTC
TRBV10-3	TRBJ1-5	-	CAISEFGAERRDQPQHF	TGTGCCATCAGTGAGTTTGGGGCGGAGCGAAGGGATCAGCCCCAGCATTTT
TRBV5-6	TRBJ2-7	TRBD2	CASSLRTSGSLYEQYF	TGTGCCAGCAGCTTACGGACTAGCGGGAGTTTGTACGAGCAGTACTTC
TRBV9	TRBJ2-5	-	CASSVLGGPPETQYF	TGTGCCAGCAGCGTGCTCGGGGGGCCACCAGAGACCCAGTACTTC
TRBV6-6	TRBJ1-3	TRBD1	CASSYVGTGGNTIYF	TGTGCCAGCAGTTACGTTGGGACAGGGGGAAACACCATATATTTT
TRBV29-1	TRBJ1-4	-	CSVAGGDEKLFF	TGCAGCGTTGCCGGGGGAGATGAAAAACTGTTTTTT
TRBV6-1	TRBJ1-2	-	CASSEARGYGYTF	TGTGCCAGCAGTGAAGCGCGAGGCTATGGCTACACCTTC